These 13 T cell receptor beta chains originate from one sample sequenced in a study of T-cell memory formation after mild COVID-19. TCRdb re-derived calls from the 5' RACE reads in MiXCR, one entry per CDR3 protein. The sample comprises around 410,000 distinct CDR3 sequences, roughly a quarter of which are singletons, and around 13% rests with the top ten. Sequenced sample: PBMCs or a T cell subset sorted from them (not recorded which). Every receptor here comes from an adult woman who had mild COVID-19 (a few samples of this study predate the infection). Cell type and time point are not known.

This clonotype was recorded a few times. The chain is built from TRBV7-8 and TRBJ2-1; perhaps D is TRBD1 or TRBD2 (6 bases each). Germline loops: CDR1 SGHVS, CDR2 FQNEAQ. The CDR3 is 15 amino acids. V lost 10 bases and J lost 0, with 16 bases in between. CDR3 sequence (DNA): TGTGCCACCTTCCGGGGGACAAGCTCCTACAATGAGCAGTTCTTC. Residues: CATFRGTSSYNEQFF. The full variable domain, with the rest looked up from reference TRBV7-8 and TRBJ2-1, is GAGVSQSPRYKVAKRGQDVALRCDPISGHVSLFWYQQALGQGPEFLTYFQNEAQLDKSGLPSDRFFAERPEGSVSTLKIQRTQQEDSAVYLCATFRGTSSYNEQFFGPGTRLTVL.

The genes are TRBV20-1 and TRBJ1-1; a weak D match, TRBD1 (6 bases). Germline CDR1 reads DFQATT; CDR2 reads SNEGSKA (reference sequence). V shed 0 bases and J shed 8 bases, with 10 bases lying between them. The CDR3 has 12 residues. The CDR3: CSARDNRVEAFF. The DNA of the CDR3 is TGCAGTGCTAGAGATAACAGGGTCGAAGCTTTCTTT.

This chain links TRBV9 with TRBJ1-6; 8 positions agree with TRBD1. There are 17 residues in the CDR3. V dropped 4 bases and J dropped 13; count of bases not matched to a gene: 19. CDR1 is SGDLS and CDR2 is YYNGEE in the germline V gene. The CDR3 region is CASSLQGVLGAGKPLHF. The CDR3 nucleotides are TGTGCCAGCAGCTTACAGGGGGTGCTTGGGGCGGGTAAGCCCCTCCACTTT. The whole variable domain, remainder taken from reference TRBV9 and TRBJ1-6, is DSGVTQTPKHLITATGQRVTLRCSPRSGDLSVYWYQQSLDQGLQFLIQYYNGEERAKGNILERFSAQQFPDLHSELNLSSLELGDSALYFCASSLQGVLGAGKPLHFGNGTRLTVT.

This clonotype was recorded a few times. For the CDR3, the DNA is TGTGCCAGCAGTCTACCACAGGGGACGTATAATTCACCCCTCCACTTT. It translates to CASSLPQGTYNSPLHF. The chain links TRBV28 to TRBJ1-6; 7 nucleotides match TRBD1. The CDR3 is 16 amino acids. The J segment lost 4 bases and the V segment lost 5 bases, leaving 8 bases of the junction unmatched. Germline V lookup: CDR1 MDHEN, CDR2 SYDVKM.

This rearrangement joins TRBV6-5 to TRBJ1-1; 9 bases are shared with TRBD1. The CDR3 is made up of 13 amino acids. The trim removed 10 bases at V and 6 bases at J, leaving 9 bases unmatched. The V gene's germline CDR1 is MNHEY and CDR2 SVGAGI. The CDR3 here is CATKEDRGAEAFF. The CDR3 DNA reads as TGTGCCACCAAGGAGGACAGGGGCGCTGAAGCTTTCTTT.

V and J are TRBV11-2 and TRBJ2-5; D call uncertain. Trimming removed 5 bases at V and 4 bases at J, with 17 bases between. This CDR3 region has 15 residues. The germline gives CDR1 SGHAT, CDR2 FQNNGV. In DNA form, the CDR3 reads TGTGCCAGCAGCCTATCGCGAATCGGGCCAGAGACCCAGTACTTC. Amino acid sequence: CASSLSRIGPETQYF.

This clonotype was seen a handful of times. The rearrangement uses TRBV4-2 and TRBJ2-2; D not resolved. This CDR3 region has 13 residues. V was pared by 0 bases and J by 7 bases, with 6 bases between. CDR1 is LGHNA, CDR2 YNFKEQ, per germline. The CDR3 is CASSQDGSGELFF. CDR3 sequence (DNA): TGTGCCAGCAGCCAAGATGGAAGCGGGGAGCTGTTTTTT.

The chain uses TRBV2 and TRBJ1-1; TRBD1 is a possible D gene (5 bases). The CDR3 loop spans 16 amino acids. Per the germline V gene, CDR1 is SNHLY and CDR2 is FYNNEI. Trimming cost V 2 bases and J 4 bases, with 17 bases left between them. In DNA, the CDR3 is TGTGCCAGCAGTGAAATGGGTCCGCGGGGGAGCACTGAAGCTTTCTTT. This codes for CASSEMGPRGSTEAFF.

In its sample, this clonotype was seen once. The rearrangement links TRBV6-5 to TRBJ2-1; D not resolved. Germline CDR1 and CDR2: MNHEY and SVGAGI. The CDR3 length is 11 residues. V gave up 3 bases and J gave up 9 bases, with 6 bases separating them. In DNA, the CDR3 is TGTGCCAGCAGTTATTCTGCTGAGCAGTTCTTC. This gives the protein CASSYSAEQFF.

This clonotype was detected once. The chain uses TRBV2 and TRBJ2-1, with 10 bases identical to TRBD2. CDR3 length: 18 amino acids. Germline CDR1 and CDR2: SNHLY and FYNNEI. V trimming: 4 bases; J trimming: 7 bases; junction bases outside the gene matches: 16. The CDR3 sequence: CASSVDYAGPSGSNEQFF. Here the CDR3 DNA reads TGTGCCAGCAGTGTGGACTACGCGGGGCCTAGCGGGAGTAATGAGCAGTTCTTC.

This chain links TRBV4-3 with TRBJ1-1, with a weak D call TRBD1 (6 bases). There are 17 residues in the CDR3. Germline V gives CDR1 LGHNA, CDR2 YSLEER. The germline V and J ends were trimmed by 4 bases and 0 bases, with 18 bases remaining between them. The CDR3 coding sequence is TGCGCCAGCAGCCCCCACCCGTCAGGGGAGTTGAACACTGAAGCTTTCTTT. Protein product: CASSPHPSGELNTEAFF.

This chain links TRBV10-3 with TRBJ2-7; 8 nucleotides line up with TRBD1. With V trimmed by 8 bases and J by 0 bases, 6 bases remained unmatched. Germline V CDR1 and CDR2: ENHRY, SYGVKD. The CDR3 runs 14 residues. In nucleotides, the CDR3 is TGTGCCATCTCCCGGACAGGGACCTCCTACGAGCAGTACTTC. Residues: CAISRTGTSYEQYF.

J is TRBJ2-7 and V is TRBV18, with D perhaps matching TRBD1 (6 bases). The CDR3 is 14 residues long. CDR1 is KGHSH and CDR2 is LQKENI in the germline V gene. Trimming removed 5 bases from V and 0 bases from J, with 11 bases in between. The CDR3 is CASSSTGTSYEQYF. In DNA form, the CDR3 reads TGTGCCAGCTCATCAACAGGGACCTCCTACGAGCAGTACTTC.